This T cell receptor (beta chain) emerged from a study of shared clonotypes between healthy human individuals (dated by TCRdb to between 2020 and 2021). General notes on the study: A couple of women and a few men aged 18 to 49 years were included in the cohort. For each donor, CD4 naive and CD4 memory were each run on three plates, CD8 naive on two plates, and CD8 memory on one plate. Blood TCR repertoires of about five healthy adults were deeply sequenced to estimate repertoire size and the extent of clonotype sharing between individuals. Different laboratories and diverse techniques were used to prepare libraries and sequence TCR repertoires, to increase sequencing depth and limit assay-specific biases. Each donor's leukapheresis produced roughly between about 0.8 and 8.9 billion PBMCs. Broad study findings and their caveats: Based on pairwise subsampling, the degree of clonotype sharing among donors was expected to be affected by sequencing depth. Larger estimated clonotype richness was generally found for naive subsets than for memory subsets. The small number of donors limited the genetic and exposure-history diversity represented. Sharing across several donors was observed for around 5% of naive CD4, 3% to 4% of naive CD8, roughly 2.4% of memory CD4, and around 0.4% of memory CD8 clonotypes. Sampling was limited to blood, and TCR repertoires in tissue likely differ from TCR repertoires in blood. Compared with non-shared clonotypes, the clonotypes found in all four sorted-subset donors had higher generation probabilities. Even with the large sequencing depth, rarefaction of the sorted-subset datasets indicated that sequencing was incomplete.

Healthy HIV-negative adults with no recently reported acute infections or vaccinations were included as donors. All donors were Caucasian adults living in Nashville, Tennessee, USA. Magnetic negative selection was used to enrich CD4+ T cells, after which naive cells were positively selected on CD45RA and the negative fraction became the memory subset. After blood collection by leukapheresis, PBMCs were isolated using Ficoll-Histopaque density gradient centrifugation and then cryopreserved in the vapor phase of liquid nitrogen. Purity and quantity of every magnetically sorted T cell population were checked by analytical flow cytometry. Each sorted fraction had its genomic DNA isolated and then quantified by UV absorbance on a Nanodrop 2000c. TCR CDR3 regions were amplified from genomic DNA by multiplex PCR using the deep immunoSEQ assay. Genomic DNA extracted from each cell subset was distributed evenly over all wells of several immunoSEQ 96-well plates, and each plate served as one replicate. For sorted subsets, approximately 0.2 ug of genomic DNA, equivalent to 25,000 to 30,000 T cell genomes, went into each replicate PCR. The purified libraries were quantified using a Qubit 3.0 fluorometer, sized with a Bioanalyzer 2100, and then quantified again using the KAPA Library Quantification kit. Every immunoSEQ 96-well plate was sequenced on a dedicated single-read 150-cycle Illumina NextSeq 550 flow cell. As for the original processing: Because only junctional sequences without quality scores were contained in the immunoSEQ output, filtering matching that applied to full-length reads could not be performed. Sequences were annotated with PyIR, a Python wrapper for IgBLAST v1.9, and V/J genes and CDR3 were assigned using IMGT germline references. Reads with weak V/J assignments (E-value above 1e-6), missing CDR3, stop codons, out-of-frame junctions, or ambiguous translated residues were removed. V3J clonotypes were defined as sequences sharing an identical inferred V gene, J gene, and CDR3 amino acid sequence. To compute the percentage overlap between repertoires, the number of shared unique clonotypes was divided by the size of the smaller repertoire. Three approaches were used to assess repertoire richness: RTK rarefaction, the Chao1 estimator, and Recon v2.1 estimates of unobserved clonotypes. Generation probabilities for all TCRbeta clonotypes obtained by the gDNA method from several donors were computed using OLGA. Entries here come from immuneACCESS through TCRdb and include only in-frame sequences with V and J called. Some clones fail to appear in such tables; in the studies checked, an unresolved V gene covers under half of the shortfall, and the cause of the remainder is unknown. Clone size and V and J calls were adopted from that table, with D and trimming inferred from the DNA. The table for this sample lists 550,000 to 700,000 clones; about 80% of them were counted only once. Around 1.8% of the sample rests with the top ten.

Concerning this clone itself: The antigen this receptor binds is unknown. Nothing much larger sits one base from this clone, and base qualities are not available.

The sequence derives from a woman in her twenties or thirties in good health. Sample: memory CD4+ T cells sorted from blood. Taken with the paper, the label for cell subset or site translates to: CD45RA-negative fraction.

The CDR3 region reads CASSEMRIGQPQHF. DNA sequence: TGTGCCAGCAGTGAAATGCGGATAGGACAGCCCCAGCATTTT. This chain is built from TRBV2 and TRBJ1-5, with the identity of the D gene unclear. A distance of 12 bases separates the germline ends of V and J, which lose 2 bases and 7 bases respectively. The CDR3 covers 14 residues, taking in both the cysteine and the phenylalanine. Only the CDR3 region is kept as DNA, spanning 42 bases read in frame from base 1. The germline V gene provides CDR1 SNHLY and CDR2 FYNNEI.